The 23 T cell receptor beta chains listed next were all sequenced from one sample in a study of blood T cell repertoires in COVID-19. The repertoire was sequenced with immunoSEQ multiplex PCR; TCRdb's copy has only in-frame clones and lacks some. Altogether approximately 350,000 clones are present, approximately 89% being singletons, with the ten largest covering approximately 3.5%. Sequenced: peripheral blood. The receptors here all came from a woman younger than 35 who had recovered from COVID-19.

The chain uses TRBV7-2 and TRBJ2-5; tentative D call: TRBD2 (5 bases). The CDR3 is 14 amino acids. Trimming shortened V by 6 bases and J by 1 base, and 12 bases separated the two germline ends. CDR1 and CDR2 (germline): SGHTA, FQGNSA. For the CDR3, the DNA is TGTGCCAGCAGTTCCAAGCGGACCCAAGAGACCCAGTACTTC. It yields the protein CASSSKRTQETQYF.

The chain uses TRBV19 and TRBJ2-1; TRBD2 agrees at 13 bases. This CDR3 is built from 16 residues. The germline V gene has CDR1 LNHDA and CDR2 SQIVND (reference sequence). The ends lost 4 bases at V and 10 bases at J; junction bases unmatched: 10. The CDR3 protein is CASSTGGLAGVTEQFF. The CDR3 bases are TGTGCCAGTAGTACCGGCGGACTAGCGGGAGTCACCGAGCAGTTCTTC.

The rearrangement links TRBV7-2 to TRBJ2-1, with 10 bases fitting TRBD1. The J segment lost 2 bases and the V segment lost 0 bases, leaving 7 bases of the junction unmatched. Germline V gives CDR1 SGHTA, CDR2 FQGNSA. The length of the CDR3 is 18 residues. The CDR3: CASSLAQEGQGAYNEQFF. The CDR3 bases are TGTGCCAGCAGCTTAGCCCAAGAAGGACAGGGGGCCTACAATGAGCAGTTCTTC.

The V and J genes are TRBV6-5 and TRBJ2-2, with TRBD1 matching over 7 bases. The CDR3 is 15 amino acids. Per germline, CDR1 MNHEY and CDR2 SVGAGI. The V gene end was trimmed by 2 bases and the J gene end by 4 bases; junction bases not matched to a gene: 4. The CDR3 loop is CASSYRGQFTGELFF. Written as DNA, the CDR3 is TGTGCCAGCAGTTACAGGGGACAGTTCACCGGGGAGCTGTTTTTT.

Many counts were recorded for this clone. The genes are TRBV12-3 or TRBV12-4 and TRBJ1-6; D may be TRBD1 (5 bases). Trimming shortened V by 8 bases and J by 13 bases, and 15 bases separated the two germline ends. The CDR3 spans 12 residues. CDR3 protein: CASSGGGVPLHF. CDR3 nucleotides: TGTGCCAGCTCTGGGGGAGGGGTGCCCCTCCACTTT.

The rearrangement uses TRBV24-1 and TRBJ2-3; TRBD1 matches 12 bases. The germline CDR1 and CDR2 sequences are KGHDR and SFDVKD. The CDR3 extends over 17 amino acids. Trimming removed 1 base from V and 1 base from J; junction bases left unmatched: 2. Here the CDR3 DNA reads TGTGCCACCAGTGATTTTGGGACAGGGGGCCGCACAGATACGCAGTATTTT. Translation gives CATSDFGTGGRTDTQYF.

This sequence joins TRBV9 and TRBJ2-3; D may be TRBD1 (5 bases). The ends were cut back, 6 bases at V and 1 base at J, with 15 bases in the middle. Germline V gives CDR1 SGDLS, CDR2 YYNGEE. The CDR3 runs 15 residues. DNA for the CDR3: TGTGCCAGCAACCCACGGCCGACAGGCACAGATACGCAGTATTTT. It translates to CASNPRPTGTDTQYF.

The chain has TRBV5-4 and TRBJ2-1; 13 nucleotides match TRBD2. This CDR3 contains 15 residues. The V and J ends lost 3 bases and 9 bases, in that order; junction bases with no gene match: 6. CDR1 is SGHNT, CDR2 YYREEE, per germline (reference sequence). Here the CDR3 DNA reads TGTGCCAGCAGCTGGGGGACTAGCGGGACTGGTGAGCAGTTCTTC. The encoded protein is CASSWGTSGTGEQFF.

V usage is TRBV3-1 (or the pseudogene TRBV3-2) and J usage is TRBJ2-6; D uncertain. Germline CDR1 reads LGHDT; CDR2 reads YNNKEL (reference sequence). The CDR3 length is 17 residues. Trimming left V 4 bases short and J 2 bases short, with 15 bases between. The CDR3 reads CASSPRAGAPGANVLTF. The DNA for the CDR3 is TGTGCCAGCAGCCCCCGCGCCGGAGCTCCTGGGGCCAACGTCCTGACTTTC.

The rearrangement links TRBV19 to TRBJ1-2; D is unresolved. The CDR3 has 12 residues. Germline-derived CDR1 and CDR2 are LNHDA and SQIVND (reference sequence). The germline V and J ends were trimmed by 9 bases and 7 bases, with 15 bases remaining between them. This CDR3 reads CASRMLESGYTF. The CDR3 bases are TGTGCCAGCCGGATGCTGGAGAGTGGCTACACCTTC.

J is TRBJ2-1 and V is TRBV20-1; 9 positions match TRBD2. The CDR3 runs 16 residues. CDR1 and CDR2 from the germline V gene are DFQATT and SNEGSKA (reference sequence). The trim removed 3 bases at V and 8 bases at J, leaving 14 bases unmatched. CDR3 region: CSASVRHSGSGDEQFF. For the CDR3, the DNA is TGCAGTGCTAGTGTTCGACATAGCGGGAGTGGGGATGAGCAGTTCTTC.

This clone came up once. The chain recombines TRBV10-3 with TRBJ2-1; 7 bases are a match to TRBD2. This CDR3 is 15 amino acids long. The V gene end was trimmed by 3 bases and the J gene end by 6 bases; junction bases not matched to a gene: 8. Germline assignment: CDR1 ENHRY and CDR2 SYGVKD. The CDR3 DNA reads as TGTGCCATCAGTGATGAGACTAGCTCCCGCAATGAGCAGTTCTTC. Translating it yields CAISDETSSRNEQFF.

The chain has TRBV6-5 and TRBJ1-1, with a weak D call TRBD1 (6 bases). CDR1 MNHEY and CDR2 SVGAGI come from the germline V gene. V was clipped by 8 bases and J by 3 bases, with 13 bases between them. This CDR3 is built from 13 residues. This chain's CDR3 is CASPKDRYTEAFF. CDR3 DNA: TGTGCCAGCCCAAAGGACAGATACACTGAAGCTTTCTTT.

This chain links TRBV7-2 with TRBJ2-1, with TRBD1 identical over 9 bases. The junction had 4 bases not matched to a gene; V was cut back by 1 base and J by 6 bases. Germline values: CDR1 SGHTA, CDR2 FQGNSA. This CDR3 region has 15 residues. DNA for the CDR3: TGTGCCAGCAGCTTAGGACAGGGGGAATTCAATGAGCAGTTCTTC. This encodes CASSLGQGEFNEQFF.

Points on this clone: At the DNA level, this CDR3 is encoded by other sequences in the same sample as well. The chain combines TRBV4-3 with TRBJ1-1, with D maybe TRBD1 (5 bases). Looked up from germline, CDR1 is LGHNA and CDR2 is YSLEER. V gave up 0 bases and J gave up 5 bases, with 10 bases separating them. The CDR3 runs to 14 residues. The CDR3 loop is CASSQDSGGTEAFF. The CDR3 coding sequence is TGCGCCAGCAGCCAAGATAGCGGGGGGACTGAAGCTTTCTTT.

This chain links TRBV12-5 with TRBJ2-3, with TRBD2 matching over 7 bases. V trimming: 3 bases; J trimming: 4 bases; junction bases outside the gene matches: 1. The CDR3 totals 13 residues. Germline CDR1 and CDR2: LGHNT and FRNRAP. CDR3 coding DNA: TGTGCTAGTGGTTTCACTAGCGCAGATACGCAGTATTTT. It is translated as CASGFTSADTQYF.

V and J are TRBV7-8 and TRBJ2-1; 9 nucleotides match TRBD2. V lost 1 base, J lost 1 base, and 11 bases stayed unmatched. Germline V CDR1 and CDR2: SGHVS, FQNEAQ. The CDR3 extends over 19 amino acids. In DNA, the CDR3 is TGTGCCAGCAGCTTAGACGAGGCGGGAGGGCTCGCTTCCTACAATGAGCAGTTCTTC. Protein sequence: CASSLDEAGGLASYNEQFF.

V usage is TRBV4-1 and J usage is TRBJ2-7; 11 nucleotides agree with TRBD1. This CDR3 spans 15 amino acids. CDR1 and CDR2 (germline): MGHRA, YSYEKL. With 3 bases clipped from V and 3 bases from J, the junction kept 4 bases outside the gene matches. The CDR3: CASSHPGTGGYEQYV. For the CDR3, the DNA is TGCGCCAGCAGCCACCCCGGGACAGGGGGCTACGAGCAGTACGTC.

A single count supports this clone. The chain uses TRBV24-1 and TRBJ2-1; 9 bases are shared with TRBD2. This CDR3 is 13 amino acids long. From germline, CDR1 is KGHDR and CDR2 SFDVKD. Trimming took 11 bases from V and 10 from J; bases not matched to a gene: 11. The CDR3 here is CAIQTSGAGEQFF. CDR3 coding DNA: TGTGCCATACAGACTAGCGGAGCGGGAGAGCAGTTCTTC.

This clone was seen a handful of times. The rearrangement links TRBV7-9 to TRBJ2-7; tentative D call: TRBD1 (6 bases). V gave up 1 base and J gave up 6 bases, with 13 bases separating them. This CDR3 is built from 14 residues. Germline CDR1 reads SEHNR; CDR2 reads FQNEAQ (reference sequence). The DNA of the CDR3 is TGTGCCAGCAGCTTAGGTGGGTTAGGGGGCGAGCAGTACGTC. This codes for CASSLGGLGGEQYV.

V gene TRBV7-8 combines with J gene TRBJ1-5; the match to TRBD1 covers 10 bases. The CDR3 is 18 amino acids. The V segment lost 5 bases and the J segment 2 bases; nucleotides outside the gene matches: 12. Per germline, CDR1 SGHVS and CDR2 FQNEAQ. CDR3 DNA sequence: TGTGCCAGCAGCCCTCCGCTCGGGGGGACAGGGGGCAATCAGCCCCAGCATTTT. Its protein is CASSPPLGGTGGNQPQHF.

The chain carries TRBV9 and TRBJ2-1; TRBD2 matches at 7 bases. This CDR3 has 15 residues. Germline CDR1 and CDR2: SGDLS and YYNGEE. J lost 3 bases, V lost 0 bases, and 3 bases had no gene match. CDR3 nucleotides: TGTGCCAGCAGCGTAGATGCTAGCGGCTACAATGAGCAGTTCTTC. Translating gives CASSVDASGYNEQFF.

The rearrangement uses TRBV24-1 and TRBJ1-2; 7 bases fit TRBD1. J gave up 4 bases and V 4 bases, and 5 bases lay outside the gene matches. The CDR3 extends over 14 amino acids. The germline V gene encodes CDR1 KGHDR and CDR2 SFDVKD. CDR3 sequence reads: CATSETGQTYGYTF. The CDR3 region has the DNA TGTGCCACCAGTGAGACGGGACAGACCTATGGCTACACCTTC.